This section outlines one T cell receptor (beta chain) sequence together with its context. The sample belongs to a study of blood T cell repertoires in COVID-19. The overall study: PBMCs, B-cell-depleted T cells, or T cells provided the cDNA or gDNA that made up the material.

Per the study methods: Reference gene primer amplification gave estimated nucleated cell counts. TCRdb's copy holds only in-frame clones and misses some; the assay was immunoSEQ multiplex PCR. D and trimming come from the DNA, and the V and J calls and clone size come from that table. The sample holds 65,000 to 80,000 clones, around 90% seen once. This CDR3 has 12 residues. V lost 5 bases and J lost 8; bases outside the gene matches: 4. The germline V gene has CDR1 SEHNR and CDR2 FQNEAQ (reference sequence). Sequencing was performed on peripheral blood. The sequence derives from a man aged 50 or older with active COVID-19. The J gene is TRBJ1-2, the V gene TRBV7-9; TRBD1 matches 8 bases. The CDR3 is CASSLDRVGYTF. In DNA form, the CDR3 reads TGTGCCAGCAGCCTGGACAGGGTCGGCTACACCTTC.